One sample yielded the 19 T cell receptor beta chains listed below, sequenced in a study of vaccination and CD4 T cells after COVID-19. Treatment specified: approximately nine-day PBMC culture with coronavirus spike peptide pools or control peptides (ViraFEST assay). Researchers used the Oncomine TCR Beta short-read assay to sequence DNA from cultured CD4+ T cells. One entry per CDR3 protein, called by TCRdb with MiXCR from the PCR reads. The data show 7,000 or so distinct CDR3 sequences, with about two thirds seen just once and around 15% held by the top ten. Which antigens these TCRs recognize remains unknown. The source material was CD4+ T cells from blood, cultured in vitro. These receptors originate from a human donor who had recovered from COVID-19.

The chain employs TRBV20-1 and TRBJ2-7; D is perhaps TRBD2 (6 bases). With 8 bases removed from V and 6 bases from J, the gap between germline ends came to 17 bases. Per germline, CDR1 DFQATT and CDR2 SNEGSKA (reference sequence). There are 12 residues in the CDR3. The CDR3 region has the DNA TGCAGTTCCCCCGGGAGTTTGTTCGAGCAGTACTTC. Amino acids: CSSPGSLFEQYF.

This sequence joins TRBV24-1 and TRBJ2-5; 9 nucleotides agree with TRBD1. CDR1 is KGHDR, CDR2 SFDVKD, per germline. The CDR3 has 17 residues. J lost 4 bases, V lost 0 bases, and 8 bases had no gene match. The CDR3 DNA is TGTGCCACCAGTGATTTGTCAAAAACAGGGGGCGGAGAGACCCAGTACTTC. Its translation is CATSDLSKTGGGETQYF.

V gene TRBV19 combines with J gene TRBJ1-5, with no clear D. This CDR3 is built from 12 residues. Trimming left V 3 bases short and J 11 bases short, with 11 bases between. Germline assignment: CDR1 LNHDA and CDR2 SQIVND (reference sequence). The CDR3 DNA reads as TGTGCCAGTAGTATGAGTCCTGGAGCCCAGCATTTT. This gives the protein CASSMSPGAQHF.

The rearrangement uses TRBV20-1 and TRBJ2-3, with 13 bases lining up with TRBD2. Unmatched junction bases numbered 9, after V lost 3 bases and J lost 3 bases. CDR1 is DFQATT, CDR2 SNEGSKA, per germline (reference sequence). The CDR3 loop spans 17 amino acids. The CDR3 reads CSASRTSGRAGTDTQYF. Here the CDR3 DNA reads TGCAGTGCTAGTCGCACTAGCGGGAGGGCCGGGACAGATACGCAGTATTTT.

This clonotype counts as medium-sized (0.01 to 0.1%). The chain employs TRBV6-2 or TRBV6-3 and TRBJ2-7; D call uncertain. The germline V gene has CDR1 MNHEY and CDR2 SVGEGT. Trimming pared 5 bases from V and 5 bases from J, leaving 7 bases between. There are 11 residues in the CDR3. CDR3 nucleotides: TGTGCCAGCAGTACCCTCCACGAGCAGTACTTC. Translated: CASSTLHEQYF.

This clonotype occurred once. This chain connects TRBV27 to TRBJ1-2; the match to TRBD1 covers 12 bases. After removal of 5 bases from V and 8 bases from J, the junction contained 12 bases not matched to a gene. The CDR3 spans 16 residues. CDR1 is MNHEY, CDR2 SMNVEV, per germline (reference sequence). This chain's CDR3 is CASSDPGQGASGGYTF. As DNA, the CDR3 is TGTGCCAGCAGTGACCCGGGACAGGGGGCGTCGGGAGGCTACACCTTC.

In this sample, this clonotype is medium-sized (0.01 to 0.1%). The chain carries TRBV7-2 and TRBJ1-5, with a weak D call TRBD1 (5 bases). The CDR3 loop spans 17 amino acids. V was pared by 5 bases and J by 4 bases, with 21 bases between. Germline V gene sequence: CDR1 SGHTA, CDR2 FQGNSA. The CDR3, as DNA: TGTGCCAGCAGCCCAAGCCCACACGCGGGGGTTAATCAGCCCCAGCATTTT. Its protein product is CASSPSPHAGVNQPQHF. The full variable domain, completed using reference TRBV7-2 and TRBJ1-5, is GAGVSQSPSNKVTEKGKDVELRCDPISGHTALYWYRQSLGQGLEFLIYFQGNSAPDKSGLPSDRFSAERTGGSVSTLTIQRTQQEDSAVYLCASSPSPHAGVNQPQHFGDGTRLSIL.

The rearrangement uses TRBV6-2 or TRBV6-3 and TRBJ2-2, with D possibly TRBD2 on 6 matching bases. The CDR3 is 14 amino acids. Germline CDR1 reads MNHEY; CDR2 reads SVGEGT. V was shortened by 8 bases and J by 2 bases, with 12 bases between the two germline ends. CDR3 sequence reads: CASGPGLNTGELFF. The CDR3 DNA sequence: TGTGCCAGCGGGCCGGGACTTAACACCGGGGAGCTGTTTTTT.

This chain connects TRBV6-4 to TRBJ2-1; D not resolved. The V and J ends lost 3 bases and 4 bases respectively, with 7 bases between them. Germline V gives CDR1 MRHNA, CDR2 SNTAGT. The CDR3 is 13 amino acids. CDR3 protein: CASSETGYNEQFF. As DNA, the CDR3 is TGTGCCAGCAGTGAAACGGGTTACAATGAGCAGTTCTTC.

V gene TRBV20-1 combines with J gene TRBJ1-1; 9 bases are a match to TRBD1. With V trimmed by 0 bases and J by 4 bases, 21 bases remained unmatched. This CDR3 region has 20 residues. Germline values: CDR1 DFQATT, CDR2 SNEGSKA (reference sequence). The CDR3 loop reads CSARDFSSRDREVVATEAFF. CDR3 coding DNA: TGCAGTGCTAGAGATTTCTCGTCCCGGGACAGGGAAGTAGTGGCCACTGAAGCTTTCTTT.

This chain joins TRBV29-1 and TRBJ1-2; the D gene is possibly TRBD1 (6 bases). Germline V gene lookup returns CDR1 SQVTM and CDR2 ANQGSEA. This CDR3 comprises 18 residues. Trimming left V 4 bases short and J 0 bases short, with 24 bases between. DNA for the CDR3: TGCAGCGTTGGGGCCCCCCCTGGACAGCGACGTGCTAACTATGGCTACACCTTC. Protein: CSVGAPPGQRRANYGYTF.

In this sample, this clonotype turned up a few times. This chain links TRBV27 with TRBJ1-6; D is perhaps TRBD1 (6 bases). The CDR3 runs to 15 residues. Between the trimmed V and J ends, which lost 5 bases and 7 bases, there was a span of 15 bases. Germline-derived CDR1 and CDR2 are MNHEY and SMNVEV (reference sequence). CDR3 in DNA: TGTGCCAGCAGTACGAGGACAGCAACAAATTCACCCCTCCACTTT. Amino acid sequence: CASSTRTATNSPLHF.

This clonotype appeared a single time. The chain joins TRBV7-6 to TRBJ2-3; 9 bases line up with TRBD2. With V trimmed by 3 bases and J by 2 bases, 3 bases remained unmatched. This CDR3 comprises 15 residues. Germline CDR1 reads SGHVS; CDR2 reads FNYEAQ. The CDR3 DNA reads TGTGCCAGCAGCTTCGCGGGAGGGGTCACAGATACGCAGTATTTT. It codes for CASSFAGGVTDTQYF. The full variable domain, completed using reference TRBV7-6 and TRBJ2-3, is GAGVSQSPRYKVTKRGQDVALRCDPISGHVSLYWYRQALGQGPEFLTYFNYEAQQDKSGLPNDRFSAERPEGSISTLTIQRTEQRDSAMYRCASSFAGGVTDTQYFGPGTRLTVL.

V is TRBV7-8 and J is TRBJ1-2, with no clear D. CDR1 and CDR2 (germline): SGHVS, FQNEAQ. V lost 5 bases, J lost 7 bases, and 14 bases lay in between. This CDR3 has 13 amino acids. For the CDR3, the DNA is TGTGCCAGCAGCCGAAAGGGAGGGTCTGGCTACACCTTC. Its protein is CASSRKGGSGYTF.

The rearrangement uses TRBV7-8 and TRBJ1-6; the D gene is possibly TRBD1 (6 bases). V dropped 5 bases and J dropped 0 bases, with 17 bases sitting between them. Germline V gives CDR1 SGHVS, CDR2 FQNEAQ. The CDR3 is 18 amino acids. The CDR3 DNA reads as TGTGCCAGCAGCCTCGTCTGGACAGCTAGCTCCTATAATTCACCCCTCCACTTT. Protein: CASSLVWTASSYNSPLHF.

This clonotype was counted a single time. The rearrangement uses TRBV7-9 and TRBJ1-6; D is unresolved. The CDR3 spans 18 residues. Trimming removed 3 bases at V and 0 bases at J, with 15 bases between. Germline V CDR1 and CDR2: SEHNR, FQNEAQ (reference sequence). CDR3 bases: TGTGCCAGCAGCTTGAGTGGGCTGGTGGGCTCCTATAATTCACCCCTCCACTTT. Amino acid sequence: CASSLSGLVGSYNSPLHF.

This clonotype is categorized as large. CDR3 sequence: CASSQIRVADTQYF. DNA of the CDR3: TGTGCCAGCAGCCAAATACGTGTTGCAGATACGCAGTATTTT. The chain links TRBV11-2 to TRBJ2-3; D call uncertain. The CDR3 loop spans 14 amino acids. V lost 5 bases and J lost 4, with 13 bases in between. Germline values: CDR1 SGHAT, CDR2 FQNNGV.

This clonotype is medium-sized (0.01 to 0.1%) within its sample. This chain uses TRBV20-1 with TRBJ1-5; a weak D match, TRBD1 (6 bases). CDR3 length equals 17 residues. Trimming pared 1 base from V and 3 bases from J, leaving 19 bases between. CDR1 and CDR2 from the germline V gene are DFQATT and SNEGSKA (reference sequence). The DNA for the CDR3 is TGCAGTGCTAGAGCACCGATCAGGGGCCCGAACAATCAGCCCCAGCATTTT. Its translation: CSARAPIRGPNNQPQHF.

Sample share makes this clonotype large. The V call is TRBV19, the J call TRBJ1-2, with D possibly TRBD1 on 6 matching bases. This CDR3 is 15 amino acids long. Trimming removed 1 base at V and 4 bases at J, with 13 bases between. The V gene's germline CDR1 is LNHDA and CDR2 SQIVND (reference sequence). CDR3 bases: TGTGCCAGTAGTATAGGGTCCGACAGGCCCTATGGCTACACCTTC. Translation: CASSIGSDRPYGYTF.